The 19 T cell receptor beta chains given below trace back to one sample, sequenced in a study of blood T cell repertoires in COVID-19. This table comes from immunoSEQ multiplex PCR, and its TCRdb copy is limited to in-frame clones, with some not included. This sample carries about 220,000 clones, 80% to 85% of them seen once, and the ten largest clones take 4% to 6%. Input material: peripheral blood. The receptors stem from an older woman who had recovered from COVID-19.

The chain links TRBV19 to TRBJ1-2; 9 bases fit TRBD1. This CDR3 has 13 residues. Germline V lookup: CDR1 LNHDA, CDR2 SQIVND (reference sequence). V lost 9 bases, J lost 4 bases, and 6 bases stayed unmatched. Here the CDR3 DNA reads TGTGCCAGCGCCGACAGGGGGGCCTATGGCTACACCTTC. Residues: CASADRGAYGYTF. The whole variable domain, filled in from reference TRBV19 and TRBJ1-2, reads DGGITQSPKYLFRKEGQNVTLSCEQNLNHDAMYWYRQDPGQGLRLIYYSQIVNDFQKGDIAEGYSVSREKKESFPLTVTSAQKNPTAFYLCASADRGAYGYTFGSGTRLTVV.

The chain links TRBV5-1 to TRBJ1-1, with 7 bases matching TRBD1. Trimming at V came to 3 bases and at J to 1 base, leaving 6 bases not matched to a gene. The CDR3 sequence is 15 residues long. Germline V gene sequence: CDR1 SGHRS, CDR2 YFSETQ. CDR3 in amino acids: CASSSHQGGNTEAFF. As DNA, the CDR3 is TGCGCCAGCAGCTCCCATCAGGGGGGGAACACTGAAGCTTTCTTT.

The chain employs TRBV6-5 and TRBJ2-5, with D possibly TRBD2 on 5 matching bases. The ends were cut back, 4 bases at V and 0 bases at J, with 9 bases in the middle. The CDR3 has 14 residues. CDR1 is MNHEY and CDR2 is SVGAGI in the germline V gene. The CDR3 nucleotides read TGTGCCAGCAGTTGGAGGCCGAACCAAGAGACCCAGTACTTC. The encoded protein is CASSWRPNQETQYF.

The V and J genes are TRBV7-2 and TRBJ1-2; tentative D call: TRBD1 (5 bases). CDR3 length: 16 residues. Germline loops: CDR1 SGHTA, CDR2 FQGNSA. V gave up 0 bases and J gave up 4 bases, with 15 bases separating them. The CDR3 DNA is TGTGCCAGCAGCTTAGCCGTCGGGCGGGGCGGCTATGGCTACACCTTC. Translated: CASSLAVGRGGYGYTF. Based on the CDR3 plus reference TRBV7-2 and TRBJ1-2, the full variable domain is GAGVSQSPSNKVTEKGKDVELRCDPISGHTALYWYRQSLGQGLEFLIYFQGNSAPDKSGLPSDRFSAERTGGSVSTLTIQRTQQEDSAVYLCASSLAVGRGGYGYTFGSGTRLTVV.

This sequence joins TRBV19 and TRBJ1-3; possible D gene TRBD1, 6 bases. Germline V gene lookup returns CDR1 LNHDA and CDR2 SQIVND (reference sequence). Trimming stripped 7 bases from V and 3 bases from J, with 19 bases between. This CDR3 has 16 amino acids. In DNA form, the CDR3 reads TGTGCCAGTACCCAACAGGGAAGTGGCTTTGGAAACACCATATATTTT. As protein: CASTQQGSGFGNTIYF. Based on the CDR3 plus reference TRBV19 and TRBJ1-3, the full variable domain is DGGITQSPKYLFRKEGQNVTLSCEQNLNHDAMYWYRQDPGQGLRLIYYSQIVNDFQKGDIAEGYSVSREKKESFPLTVTSAQKNPTAFYLCASTQQGSGFGNTIYFGEGSWLTVV.

The V and J genes are TRBV4-3 and TRBJ2-1; 10 bases are shared with TRBD2. CDR1 is LGHNA and CDR2 is YSLEER in the germline V gene. This CDR3 is 17 amino acids long. J lost 4 bases, V lost 0 bases, and 6 bases had no gene match. CDR3 in amino acids: CASSQDSASGGYNEQFF. The CDR3 bases are TGCGCCAGCAGCCAAGATTCGGCTAGCGGGGGTTACAATGAGCAGTTCTTC.

The chain employs TRBV12-3 or TRBV12-4 and TRBJ1-2; D is possibly TRBD1 (5 bases). The CDR3 spans 12 residues. Trimming stripped 1 base from V and 7 bases from J, with 7 bases between. This CDR3 reads CASSLGRAGYTF. The CDR3 region has the DNA TGTGCCAGCAGTTTAGGCAGGGCTGGCTACACCTTC.

This chain connects TRBV5-8 to TRBJ2-7; D is uncertain. CDR1 SGHTS and CDR2 YDEGEE come from the germline V gene. Trimming left V 0 bases short and J 2 bases short, with 9 bases between. The CDR3 is 14 amino acids. The CDR3 protein is CASSLAATTYEQYF. For the CDR3, the DNA is TGTGCCAGCAGCTTGGCCGCTACCACCTACGAGCAGTACTTC.

The J gene is TRBJ2-5, the V gene TRBV5-6, with 8 bases matching TRBD1. CDR3 size: 14 residues. The junction had 8 bases not matched to a gene; V was cut back by 5 bases and J by 5 bases. In germline, CDR1 is SGHDT, CDR2 YYEEEE. The CDR3 sequence is CASSWTGLGETQYF. The CDR3 bases are TGTGCCAGCAGTTGGACAGGGCTAGGGGAGACCCAGTACTTC.

This clone has only a few counts. The V gene is TRBV7-3, the J gene TRBJ1-1; a possible D gene is TRBD1 (6 bases). This CDR3 is 15 amino acids long. Germline values: CDR1 SGHTA, CDR2 FQGTGA. V lost 5 bases and J 1 base, leaving 14 bases between the germline ends. In DNA form, the CDR3 reads TGTGCCAGCAGCCCTCAGGGGAAGGAGAACACTGAAGCTTTCTTT. This sequence encodes CASSPQGKENTEAFF.

This clone was seen only once. The V call is TRBV30, the J call TRBJ2-3, with TRBD1 as a possible D gene (5 bases). Germline V gives CDR1 GTSNPN, CDR2 SVGIG (reference sequence). The CDR3 is 15 amino acids. V shed 0 bases and J shed 4 bases, with 14 bases lying between them. The CDR3 protein is CAWSVGLVGPDTQYF. The CDR3 DNA follows: TGTGCCTGGAGTGTGGGGCTAGTTGGTCCAGATACGCAGTATTTT. The whole variable domain, remainder taken from reference TRBV30 and TRBJ2-3, is SQTIHQWPATLVQPVGSPLSLECTVEGTSNPNLYWYRQAAGRGLQLLFYSVGIGQISSEVPQNLSASRPQDRQFILSSKKLLLSDSGFYLCAWSVGLVGPDTQYFGPGTRLTVL.

The chain combines TRBV6-6 with TRBJ1-2; possibly TRBD1 for D (5 bases). This CDR3 contains 15 residues. V was shortened by 6 bases and J by 1 base, with 15 bases between the two germline ends. Per the germline V gene, CDR1 is MNHNY and CDR2 is SVGAGI (reference sequence). As DNA, the CDR3 is TGTGCCAGCAGCCCAACCCCGACAGTTAACTATGGCTACACCTTC. Its translation: CASSPTPTVNYGYTF.

J is TRBJ2-3 and V is TRBV24-1, with 11 bases fitting TRBD2. With 6 bases clipped from V and 4 bases from J, the junction kept 2 bases outside the gene matches. The CDR3 runs 14 residues. Germline V gene lookup returns CDR1 KGHDR and CDR2 SFDVKD. The CDR3 spells CATSPSGGPDTQYF. CDR3 coding DNA: TGTGCCACCAGTCCTAGCGGGGGGCCAGATACGCAGTATTTT.

This chain links TRBV2 with TRBJ2-3; 13 bases are shared with TRBD2. The CDR3 is 15 amino acids. V shed 8 bases, J shed 6 bases, and the junction held 8 bases outside the gene matches. Germline loops: CDR1 SNHLY, CDR2 FYNNEI. CDR3 residues: CASDRLAGGLDTQYF. The CDR3 DNA reads TGTGCCAGCGACAGACTAGCGGGGGGTTTGGATACGCAGTATTTT.

The chain has TRBV29-1 and TRBJ1-1; D unclear. With 7 bases removed from V and 0 bases from J, the gap between germline ends came to 9 bases. There are 12 residues in the CDR3. Per germline, CDR1 SQVTM and CDR2 ANQGSEA. CDR3 in amino acids: CSGLYVNTEAFF. In DNA, the CDR3 is TGCAGCGGTTTGTATGTGAACACTGAAGCTTTCTTT.

A single count supports this clone. V usage is TRBV5-4 and J usage is TRBJ2-7; 7 bases are a match to TRBD1. The germline V gene encodes CDR1 SGHNT and CDR2 YYREEE (reference sequence). The CDR3 covers 14 residues. V shed 3 bases and J 7 bases; nucleotides not matched to a gene: 10. CDR3: CASSSGTAYVEQYF. As DNA, the CDR3 is TGTGCCAGCAGCTCCGGGACAGCGTACGTGGAGCAGTACTTC.

This clone was picked up a small number of times. The rearrangement joins TRBV7-2 to TRBJ2-3; 11 nucleotides match TRBD2. Germline CDR1 and CDR2: SGHTA and FQGNSA. The CDR3 spans 16 residues. J lost 3 bases, V lost 3 bases, and 5 bases had no gene match. The DNA for the CDR3 is TGTGCCAGCAGCTTGGTAGCGGGGGGGCGAACAGATACGCAGTATTTT. This encodes CASSLVAGGRTDTQYF. The whole variable domain, filled in from reference TRBV7-2 and TRBJ2-3, reads GAGVSQSPSNKVTEKGKDVELRCDPISGHTALYWYRQSLGQGLEFLIYFQGNSAPDKSGLPSDRFSAERTGGSVSTLTIQRTQQEDSAVYLCASSLVAGGRTDTQYFGPGTRLTVL.

The genes are TRBV19 and TRBJ1-1; perhaps TRBD1 as D (5 bases). This CDR3 contains 14 residues. The germline V and J ends were trimmed by 2 bases and 3 bases, with 10 bases remaining between them. Germline CDR1 and CDR2: LNHDA and SQIVND (reference sequence). The CDR3: CASSIQGMDTEAFF. In DNA, the CDR3 is TGTGCCAGTAGTATACAGGGTATGGACACTGAAGCTTTCTTT.

The chain combines TRBV9 with TRBJ2-1, with D possibly TRBD2 on 6 matching bases. Trimming removed 0 bases from V and 2 bases from J, with 9 bases in between. Germline V gene lookup returns CDR1 SGDLS and CDR2 YYNGEE. This CDR3 has 15 amino acids. CDR3 region: CASSVDRGTYNEQFF. As DNA, the CDR3 is TGTGCCAGCAGCGTAGATCGGGGGACCTACAATGAGCAGTTCTTC.